This paragraph covers one T cell receptor beta chain sequence. Its specificity is not known. Baseline was the first blood sampling point, followed by cycle 4 day 1 and cycle 7 day 1. TCRdb's table, derived via immunoSEQ multiplex PCR, lists solely in-frame clones and lacks some. Among around 100,000 clones listed, approximately 89% were seen once. The data derive from a study of OX40 agonist ivuxolimab in advanced cancers. Study-wide context: In this cohort, patients received ivuxolimab, an agonistic anti-OX40 (CD134) antibody.

The study, taken as a whole, reports: Among the nonresponders, some also had low normalized T-cell clonal expansion.

V dropped 2 bases and J dropped 2 bases, with 15 bases sitting between them. The CDR3 contains 16 residues. Germline CDR1 reads MNHEY; CDR2 reads SVGAGI. The sequence was obtained from an adult with an advanced solid tumor such as melanoma, head and neck, liver or kidney cancer. The chain recombines TRBV6-5 with TRBJ2-5; perhaps TRBD2 as D (6 bases). Here the sequenced sample was CD4+ or CD8+ T cells sorted from blood, taken in a trial of the OX40 agonist ivuxolimab. The DNA of the CDR3 is TGTGCCAGCAGTTACAGGCGGGGAAGACATCAAGAGACCCAGTACTTC. This translates into CASSYRRGRHQETQYF.